A selection of T cell receptor beta chains follows, all from one sample in a study of T cell repertoires in cytomegalovirus infection. TCRdb itself ran the reads through MiXCR, one entry per CDR3 protein. The repertoire consists of roughly 300,000 distinct CDR3 sequences, with 8% to 9.5% occurring once and the leading ten covering about 4.5%. The sequencing sample was made of PBMCs. Receptor source: a human donor in good health (CMV status not recorded). Some clones in this sample may be carry-over from other donors' samples. Both conserved end residues are part of each CDR3. Each record gives: clone size, D gene, J gene, V gene, CDR3 DNA, CDR3 protein. D genes are given only for firm matches. Clone sizes are given selectively: once, few, many, or a class where the clone is expanded.

few	TRBD2	TRBJ2-5	TRBV7-2	TGTGCCAGCAGCTTAGCGCTAGCGGGAGGTTCGGAGACCCAGTACTTC	CASSLALAGGSETQYF
many	.	TRBJ1-1	TRBV7-6	TGTGCCAGCAGCTTATCGTCCGGGGCCAGCGTGGGTACTGAAGCTTTCTTT	CASSLSSGASVGTEAFF
.	.	TRBJ2-1	TRBV4-1	TGCGCCAGCAGCCAAGGCGATTTGGCCAGCGGTGAGCAGTTCTTC	CASSQGDLASGEQFF
.	TRBD2	TRBJ2-5	TRBV27	TGTGCCAGCAGTTTATATCTAGCGGGGCAAGGGGAGACCCAGTACTTC	CASSLYLAGQGETQYF
many	TRBD1	TRBJ1-1	TRBV6-6	TGTGCCAGCAGTTACCTTGGACAGGACACTGAAGCTTTCTTT	CASSYLGQDTEAFF
.	.	TRBJ2-4	TRBV6-4	TGTGCCAGCAGTCCTAACGGCGGGTTACTAGCCAAAAACATTCAGTACTTC	CASSPNGGLLAKNIQYF
few	.	TRBJ2-5	TRBV6-2/TRBV6-3	TGTGCCAGCAGTATTGGAGGGGCACAAGAGACCCAGTACTTC	CASSIGGAQETQYF
.	.	TRBJ1-2	TRBV5-1	TGCGCCAGCACCGTCGGGGGAAACTATGGCTACACCTTC	CASTVGGNYGYTF
.	.	TRBJ1-6	TRBV6-1	TGTGCCAGCAGTTATGGGGGGACACCCCTCCACTTT	CASSYGGTPLHF
few	.	TRBJ1-1	TRBV6-2/TRBV6-3	TGTGCCAGCAGTTACGGTCAGGGCCCGAACACTGAAGCTTTCTTT	CASSYGQGPNTEAFF
many	.	TRBJ2-7	TRBV5-1	TGCGCCAGCAGCTTGAACAGCAAACAGGAGCAGTACTTC	CASSLNSKQEQYF
.	TRBD1	TRBJ1-5	TRBV7-2	TGTGCCAGCAGCCTAGGACAGGCTCAGCCCCAGCATTTT	CASSLGQAQPQHF
.	.	TRBJ2-7	TRBV28	TGTGCCAGCACAAGAGGAGCGACCTCCTACGAGCAGTACTTC	CASTRGATSYEQYF
.	TRBD1	TRBJ1-2	TRBV7-2	TGTGCCAGCAAACCCCACATTACAGACAGGGGGCGGTTGGTTGGCTACACCTTC	CASKPHITDRGRLVGYTF
many	.	TRBJ2-2	TRBV11-2	TGTGCCAGCAGCTTGGGGTTCGGCGTCACCGGGGAGCTGTTTTTT	CASSLGFGVTGELFF
few	TRBD1	TRBJ2-7	TRBV7-9	TGTGCCAGCAGCTCGAGGGACAGCTCCTACGAGCAGTACTTC	CASSSRDSSYEQYF
many	TRBD1	TRBJ2-5	TRBV7-6	TGTGCCAGCAGCTTTACAGGGGCCCGAGAGACCCAGTACTTC	CASSFTGARETQYF
few	TRBD1	TRBJ1-2	TRBV28	TGTGCCAGCAGTTCACCGGGACAGGGGGCGAGAGGCTACACCTTC	CASSSPGQGARGYTF
few	.	TRBJ2-2	TRBV10-3	TGTGCCATCAGTGAGTCGCTGGGGTTAGGGGACACCGGGGAGCTGTTTTTT	CAISESLGLGDTGELFF
many	TRBD2	TRBJ2-1	TRBV27	TGTGCCAGCAGTAGACTAGCGGGTCATTCGGGTGAGCAGTTCTTC	CASSRLAGHSGEQFF
many	.	TRBJ2-2	TRBV7-3	TGTGCCAGCAGCTTAAACCTCCTAAACACCGGGGAGCTGTTTTTT	CASSLNLLNTGELFF
.	.	TRBJ1-1	TRBV7-9	TGTGCCAGCAGCCCACGGGGCAGCGGTTCTGAAGCTTTCTTT	CASSPRGSGSEAFF
many	TRBD2	TRBJ2-7	TRBV4-2	TGTGCCAGCAGCCAAGATTCGAGCGGGAGCTCGTCGCAGTACTTC	CASSQDSSGSSSQYF
few	.	TRBJ1-1	TRBV7-9	TGTGCCAGCAGCCCACCCAATTCCTATGGAGCTTTCTTT	CASSPPNSYGAFF
.	.	TRBJ1-1	TRBV19	TGTGCCAGTTACAACGGGGGAAGGACTGAAGCTTTCTTT	CASYNGGRTEAFF
few	.	TRBJ2-2	TRBV5-1	TGCGCCAGCAGCCCTACTAGGTCCAGTACCGGGGAGCTGTTTTTT	CASSPTRSSTGELFF
few	.	TRBJ1-5	TRBV6-6	TGTGCCAGCAGTTCCAGTGGTTATCAGCCCCAGCATTTT	CASSSSGYQPQHF
few	.	TRBJ1-5	TRBV28	TGTTCCAGTCTCCCAGGAAGGGGCAATCAGCCCCAGCATTTT	CSSLPGRGNQPQHF
many	TRBD2	TRBJ2-5	TRBV5-4	TGTGCCAGCAGCCCCATCGGGGTGAAGCCGGGAGGAGAGACCCAGTACTTC	CASSPIGVKPGGETQYF
.	.	TRBJ1-4	TRBV6-6	TGTACCAGCACCTCAGTTTTTCCTAATGAAAAACTGTTTTTT	CTSTSVFPNEKLFF
many	.	TRBJ1-5	TRBV7-6	TGTGCCAGCAGCTTAGAACCCCCCCCCCGCGGGGTCCAGCCCCAGCATTTT	CASSLEPPPRGVQPQHF
many	.	TRBJ2-2	TRBV7-2	TGTGCCAGCAGCCAAGACACAGGCACCGGGGAGCTGTTTTTT	CASSQDTGTGELFF
many	TRBD1	TRBJ1-2	TRBV7-2	TGTGCCAGCAGCTTAAGACAGGGGACTATCGGCTACACCTTC	CASSLRQGTIGYTF
many	.	TRBJ2-3	TRBV7-2	TGTGCCAGCAGCTTCTACAGCAGCACAGATACGCAGTATTTT	CASSFYSSTDTQYF
many	.	TRBJ1-5	TRBV7-2	TGTGCCAGCAGCACCCTTTATCGAAAGGGTGATCAGCCCCAGCATTTT	CASSTLYRKGDQPQHF
many	TRBD1	TRBJ1-2	TRBV7-2	TGTGCCAGCAGCCCGCAGGGGGCGGGCTATGGCTACACCTTC	CASSPQGAGYGYTF
many	TRBD1	TRBJ2-2	TRBV7-6	TGTGCCAGCAGCCGCACAGGGGTGGCCGGGGAGCTGTTTTTT	CASSRTGVAGELFF
.	.	TRBJ2-7	TRBV12-3/TRBV12-4	TGTGCCAGCAGTTTAAGCTGGGGGCTTGAGCAGTACTTC	CASSLSWGLEQYF
many	TRBD1	TRBJ2-6	TRBV10-3	TGTGCCATCAGTGGTTCGGACAGGGAAGGCCCCTCTGGGGCCAACGTCCTGACTTTC	CAISGSDREGPSGANVLTF
many	.	TRBJ2-1	TRBV12-3/TRBV12-4	TGTGCCAGCACTACGGGACACTCTAACAATGAGCAGTTCTTC	CASTTGHSNNEQFF
.	TRBD1	TRBJ2-4	TRBV12-3/TRBV12-4	TGTGCCAGCAGTTTGGCCGGGACAGGGGACATTCAGTACTTC	CASSLAGTGDIQYF
many	.	TRBJ2-1	TRBV7-8	TGTGCCAGCAGCTACGGGGTAACCTCCTACAATGAGCAGTTCTTC	CASSYGVTSYNEQFF
many	.	TRBJ2-2	TRBV11-2	TGTGCCAGCAGCTTAGAGGGGTCAGGACACTCGAACACCGGGGAGCTGTTTTTT	CASSLEGSGHSNTGELFF
few	TRBD1	TRBJ2-1	TRBV7-3	TGTGCCAGCAGCACAACCGGGACAGGGATTTACAATGAGCAGTTCTTC	CASSTTGTGIYNEQFF
many	.	TRBJ1-3	TRBV25-1	TGTGCCAGCAGCGGAGTTCGACACGAACTAATAAGCTACTCTGGAAACACCATATATTTT	CASSGVRHELISYSGNTIYF
many	.	TRBJ2-1	TRBV7-9	TGTGCCAGCAGCCCTCGGGGCGGCTCCTACAATGAGCAGTTCTTC	CASSPRGGSYNEQFF
few	.	TRBJ1-1	TRBV12-3/TRBV12-4	TGTGCCAGCAGTTGGGCCCTGAGAGCACCGAACACTGAAGCTTTCTTT	CASSWALRAPNTEAFF
many	.	TRBJ1-4	TRBV7-2	TGTGCCAGCAGCTCACAGGCGGAAAAACTGTTTTTT	CASSSQAEKLFF
many	TRBD1	TRBJ2-1	TRBV7-2	TGTGCCAGTTGCGCGTCCCGGGACAGGGGAGGAAAGCAGTTCTTC	CASCASRDRGGKQFF
.	.	TRBJ1-5	TRBV19	TGTGCCAGTAGTCGGGGGAGTCAGCCCCAGCATTTT	CASSRGSQPQHF
many	.	TRBJ1-1	TRBV7-2	TGTGCCAGCAGCCAACCTACGAGGACCACTGAAGCTTTCTTT	CASSQPTRTTEAFF
few	.	TRBJ1-1	TRBV27	TGTGCCAGCAGTTTATCCGCCCTAGGCACTGAAGCTTTCTTT	CASSLSALGTEAFF
.	.	TRBJ2-3	TRBV19	TGTGCCAGTAGTAGAGTCTCCAGCACAGATACGCAGTATTTT	CASSRVSSTDTQYF
.	.	TRBJ1-1	TRBV19	TGTGCCAGTAGTATCGGCGGCAGCCTGAACACTGAAGCTTTCTTT	CASSIGGSLNTEAFF